This TCR beta chain comes out of a study of Tregs in tolerant kidney transplant recipients. Sequenced by immunoSEQ multiplex PCR; TCRdb stores in-frame clones only, minus some. The data contain around 230,000 clones, roughly 84% of them seen just once; the ten biggest clones take up about 0.64%. Germline V CDR1 and CDR2: KGHSH, LQKENI. CDR3 length: 15 residues. The trim removed 2 bases at V and 3 bases at J, leaving 4 bases unmatched. Unstimulated regulatory T cells (CD4+CD25+CD127-), CD4+CD25- non-regulatory cells, CD4 and CD8 cells were FACS-sorted from thawed PBMCs. The receptor comes from a human donor in good health. The gene calls are TRBV18 and TRBJ1-3; 7 bases map to TRBD1. The sequenced sample was CD4+ T cells from blood. In DNA, the CDR3 is TGTGCCAGCTCACCAACAGGGGCAGGTGGAAACACCATATATTTT. This encodes CASSPTGAGGNTIYF.